The 26 T cell receptor beta chains reported below all come from one sample, sequenced in a study of blood T cell repertoires in COVID-19. Generated by immunoSEQ multiplex PCR, the TCRdb table keeps only in-frame clones and is missing some. This table has over 350,000 clones, about 86% appearing once. The specimen was PBMCs or T cells enriched from blood (not recorded which). These receptor sequences come from a woman between 45 and 60 years old who had recovered from COVID-19.

V usage is TRBV7-2 and J usage is TRBJ1-6; 9 bases fit TRBD1. The germline gives CDR1 SGHTA, CDR2 FQGNSA. V dropped 5 bases and J dropped 9; count of bases not matched to a gene: 11. This CDR3 contains 16 residues. The CDR3 here is CASSPRDRAMSSPLHF. DNA of the CDR3: TGTGCCAGCAGCCCCCGGGACAGGGCGATGAGTTCACCCCTCCACTTT.

The V call is TRBV2, the J call TRBJ2-2, with 9 bases identical to TRBD1. Germline assignment: CDR1 SNHLY and CDR2 FYNNEI. This CDR3 has 15 residues. With 6 bases clipped from V and 2 bases from J, the junction kept 4 bases outside the gene matches. CDR3 coding DNA: TGTGCCAGCAGCGGACAGGGGAGAAACACCGGGGAGCTGTTTTTT. It yields the protein CASSGQGRNTGELFF.

The chain combines TRBV5-1 with TRBJ2-3, with 8 bases that match TRBD2. The trim removed 5 bases at V and 2 bases at J, leaving 13 bases unmatched. Germline-derived CDR1 and CDR2 are SGHRS and YFSETQ. The length of the CDR3 is 17 residues. The CDR3 here is CASRGLTGGRVTDTQYF. The CDR3 DNA is TGCGCCAGCAGAGGACTGACGGGGGGGCGAGTCACAGATACGCAGTATTTT.

The chain uses TRBV28 and TRBJ1-2, with a tentative D call TRBD1 (5 bases). Trimming shortened V by 11 bases and J by 4 bases, and 20 bases separated the two germline ends. This CDR3 has 14 residues. Looked up from germline, CDR1 is MDHEN and CDR2 is SYDVKM. The CDR3 sequence is CAAGGDSTFYGYTF. CDR3 in DNA: TGTGCCGCCGGGGGGGACTCGACATTCTATGGCTACACCTTC.

This chain links TRBV19 with TRBJ1-2; 9 nucleotides match TRBD1. V trimming: 4 bases; J trimming: 3 bases; junction bases outside the gene matches: 12. The CDR3 covers 17 residues. The germline gives CDR1 LNHDA, CDR2 SQIVND (reference sequence). CDR3 sequence reads: CASSRSPGQGGDYGYTF. The CDR3 nucleotides are TGTGCCAGTAGTAGATCCCCGGGACAGGGTGGTGACTATGGCTACACCTTC.

The chain is built from TRBV4-3 and TRBJ1-1; a weak D match, TRBD1 (5 bases). The CDR3 loop spans 16 amino acids. Germline V lookup: CDR1 LGHNA, CDR2 YSLEER. The V and J ends lost 4 bases and 3 bases respectively, with 18 bases between them. CDR3 nucleotide sequence: TGCGCCAGCAGCCCCAAAATGACAGACAAAGACACTGAAGCTTTCTTT. Amino acids: CASSPKMTDKDTEAFF.

The chain carries TRBV2 and TRBJ1-3, with 9 bases that match TRBD1. Germline values: CDR1 SNHLY, CDR2 FYNNEI. Trimming took 5 bases from V and 2 from J; bases not matched to a gene: 4. The CDR3 is 15 amino acids. CDR3 sequence: CASSPQGAAGNTIYF. Here the CDR3 DNA reads TGTGCCAGCAGTCCACAGGGGGCGGCTGGAAACACCATATATTTT.

This clone showed up just a few times. The chain employs TRBV3-1 (or the pseudogene TRBV3-2) and TRBJ2-7; TRBD2 agrees at 10 bases. V gave up 4 bases and J gave up 2 bases; unmatched junction bases: 2. Germline CDR1 LGHDT, CDR2 YNNKEL (reference sequence). This CDR3 contains 14 residues. Written as DNA, the CDR3 is TGTGCCAGCAGCCTAGGACTAGCGGCCTACGAGCAGTACTTC. Protein sequence: CASSLGLAAYEQYF.

The gene calls are TRBV5-1 and TRBJ1-2; 7 bases match TRBD1. The ends lost 5 bases at V and 2 bases at J; junction bases unmatched: 9. Germline V gene data show CDR1 as SGHRS and CDR2 as YFSETQ. The CDR3 is 15 amino acids. The CDR3 region has the DNA TGCGCCAGCAGACGCGGACAGGTTTTAAACTATGGCTACACCTTC. This sequence encodes CASRRGQVLNYGYTF.

V is TRBV7-9 and J is TRBJ1-2; maybe TRBD1 (6 bases). V was clipped by 7 bases and J by 0 bases, with 15 bases between them. Looked up from germline, CDR1 is SEHNR and CDR2 is FQNEAQ (reference sequence). The CDR3 extends over 15 amino acids. The CDR3 DNA sequence: TGTGCCAGCACCAAAGCAGGGGTAGCTAACTATGGCTACACCTTC. Translating gives CASTKAGVANYGYTF.

The chain uses TRBV2 and TRBJ2-3; D perhaps matches TRBD1 (6 bases). Germline V gene sequence: CDR1 SNHLY, CDR2 FYNNEI. This CDR3 has 12 amino acids. V shed 6 bases and J shed 10 bases, with 14 bases lying between them. CDR3 DNA sequence: TGTGCCAGCAGGTCACAGGGTATTGCGCAGTATTTT. Translated: CASRSQGIAQYF.

CDR3: CASSQQSSGNTIYF. CDR3 in DNA: TGTGCCAGCAGTCAACAGTCCTCTGGAAACACCATATATTTT. J is TRBJ1-3 and V is TRBV2; D remains ambiguous. CDR1 is SNHLY and CDR2 is FYNNEI in the germline V gene. Trimming pared 5 bases from V and 0 bases from J, leaving 8 bases between. The CDR3 sequence is 14 residues long.

The genes are TRBV7-2 and TRBJ2-3, with 9 bases aligning to TRBD2. This CDR3 is built from 17 residues. Germline V gives CDR1 SGHTA, CDR2 FQGNSA. V trimming: 1 base; J trimming: 1 base; junction bases outside the gene matches: 6. The CDR3 here is CASSLEMSGGRTDTQYF. The CDR3 DNA is TGTGCCAGCAGCTTAGAGATGAGCGGGGGGCGCACAGATACGCAGTATTTT.

This clone has only a few counts. The V gene is TRBV6-5, the J gene TRBJ1-3; perhaps TRBD1 as D (5 bases). The V end lost 2 bases, the J end lost 3 bases, and 8 bases lay between the germline ends. The CDR3 has 14 residues. The germline V gene has CDR1 MNHEY and CDR2 SVGAGI. The CDR3 bases are TGTGCCAGCAGTTACACAGGATATGGAAACACCATATATTTT. Protein: CASSYTGYGNTIYF.

This chain uses TRBV3-1 (or the pseudogene TRBV3-2) with TRBJ1-2; 11 nucleotides agree with TRBD1. The CDR3 extends over 19 amino acids. V trimming: 2 bases; J trimming: 6 bases; junction bases outside the gene matches: 17. Per germline, CDR1 LGHDT and CDR2 YNNKEL (reference sequence). The CDR3 reads CASSQPSRARDRGYHGYTF. DNA of the CDR3: TGTGCCAGCAGCCAACCTTCGAGGGCGCGGGACAGGGGGTATCATGGCTACACCTTC.

The count of this clone is one. The genes are TRBV18 and TRBJ1-1, with TRBD1 matching over 8 bases. Per the germline V gene, CDR1 is KGHSH and CDR2 is LQKENI. The CDR3 sequence is 13 residues long. Germline trimming cut 6 bases from V and 6 bases from J; bases unmatched to any gene: 6. The chain's CDR3 is CASSRQGLAEAFF. The CDR3 DNA follows: TGTGCCAGCTCGCGACAGGGGCTGGCTGAAGCTTTCTTT.

The chain is built from TRBV4-1 and TRBJ2-1, with a weak D call TRBD2 (5 bases). Germline lookup yields CDR1 MGHRA and CDR2 YSYEKL. This CDR3 spans 15 amino acids. V lost 0 bases and J 8 bases, leaving 14 bases between the germline ends. CDR3 protein: CASSQERENGDEQFF. CDR3 in DNA: TGCGCCAGCAGCCAAGAAAGGGAGAACGGGGATGAGCAGTTCTTC.

The sample holds one count of this clone. The V and J genes are TRBV10-3 and TRBJ2-7; the D gene is possibly TRBD2 (6 bases). V lost 7 bases and J 0 bases, leaving 16 bases between the germline ends. The CDR3 length is 15 residues. CDR1 is ENHRY and CDR2 is SYGVKD in the germline V gene. CDR3 bases: TGTGCCATCAACGCCAGGGAGGACAACTCCTACGAGCAGTACTTC. Amino acid sequence: CAINAREDNSYEQYF.

The CDR3, as DNA: TGTGCCAGCAGCGCGATAGGGAGGGAGACCCAGTACTTC. Protein: CASSAIGRETQYF. V gene TRBV7-2 combines with J gene TRBJ2-5, with D tentatively TRBD2 (6 bases). V lost 5 bases and J lost 5, with 12 bases in between. In germline, CDR1 is SGHTA, CDR2 FQGNSA. This CDR3 is 13 amino acids long.

The genes are TRBV25-1 and TRBJ1-2; 7 bases match TRBD1. There are 14 residues in the CDR3. Germline assignment: CDR1 MGHDK and CDR2 SYGVNS. Trimming removed 4 bases from V and 4 bases from J; junction bases left unmatched: 6. The CDR3 DNA reads as TGTGCCAGCAGTGCACAGGGGTACGGCTATGGCTACACCTTC. Translation gives CASSAQGYGYGYTF.

This clone was counted between two and nine times. V usage is TRBV5-1 and J usage is TRBJ2-2; 9 nucleotides match TRBD2. From germline, CDR1 is SGHRS and CDR2 YFSETQ. The CDR3 sequence is 18 residues long. J gave up 6 bases and V 1 base, and 13 bases lay outside the gene matches. The CDR3 is CASSLKISGGRSSGELFF. The CDR3 DNA follows: TGCGCCAGCAGCTTGAAGATTAGCGGGGGAAGGAGCTCCGGGGAGCTGTTTTTT.

The chain combines TRBV3-1 (or the pseudogene TRBV3-2) with TRBJ1-6, with 9 bases lining up with TRBD1. V shed 4 bases, J shed 5 bases, and the junction held 3 bases outside the gene matches. CDR3 length equals 15 residues. CDR1 is LGHDT, CDR2 YNNKEL, per germline (reference sequence). CDR3 loop: CASSPGQGNNSPLHF. CDR3 sequence (DNA): TGTGCCAGCAGCCCCGGACAGGGGAATAATTCACCCCTCCACTTT.

The rearrangement uses TRBV5-1 and TRBJ2-5; 8 nucleotides agree with TRBD2. The CDR3 is 15 amino acids. V lost 3 bases, J lost 0 bases, and 4 bases stayed unmatched. The germline V gene encodes CDR1 SGHRS and CDR2 YFSETQ. CDR3 DNA sequence: TGCGCCAGCAGCTCGACACTAGCGGACCAAGAGACCCAGTACTTC. This gives the protein CASSSTLADQETQYF. The variable domain in full, with the rest retrieved from reference TRBV5-1 and TRBJ2-5, is KAGVTQTPRYLIKTRGQQVTLSCSPISGHRSVSWYQQTPGQGLQFLFEYFSETQRNKGNFPGRFSGRQFSNSRSEMNVSTLELGDSALYLCASSSTLADQETQYFGPGTRLLVL.

The chain uses TRBV7-3 and TRBJ1-1; 8 nucleotides align to TRBD1. With 5 bases clipped from V and 1 base from J, the junction kept 0 bases outside the gene matches. Germline V CDR1 and CDR2: SGHTA, FQGTGA. This CDR3 comprises 13 residues. The CDR3 DNA reads as TGTGCCAGCAGCGGACAGGGGAACACTGAAGCTTTCTTT. This sequence encodes CASSGQGNTEAFF.

The chain links TRBV13 to TRBJ1-3; TRBD1 is a possible D gene (5 bases). The CDR3 loop spans 17 amino acids. V was pared by 0 bases and J by 2 bases, with 14 bases between. The V gene's germline CDR1 is PRHDT and CDR2 FYEKMQ (reference sequence). DNA of the CDR3: TGTGCCAGCAGCTTAGGCCTGTCGGGCAGGGCTGGAAACACCATATATTTT. Its translation is CASSLGLSGRAGNTIYF.

The chain has TRBV27 and TRBJ1-2; D gene uncertain. Germline CDR1 and CDR2: MNHEY and SMNVEV (reference sequence). CDR3 length: 16 residues. V was cut by 4 bases and J by 2 bases, with 17 bases left in between. The CDR3 DNA reads as TGTGCCAGCAGTTGGGTGGTCGGGGAGTCCAACTATGGCTACACCTTC. Its protein is CASSWVVGESNYGYTF.